The clone carrying this TCR beta chain has a single count. The junction differs from germline at one of its ends, possibly a read error. This record comes from a study of tumor and adjacent non-tumor tissue in lung cancer. The library came from three nested PCR rounds adapted from ARM-PCR protocols. In TCRdb, the multiplex PCR reads were re-called with MiXCR into one record per CDR3 protein. The sample consists of approximately 68,000 distinct CDR3 sequences, roughly 77% of them appearing once. The CDR3 consists of 13 residues. The germline gives CDR1 SGHAT, CDR2 FQDESV (reference sequence). This sample's RNA came from whole unsorted tissue. This non-tumor lung sample came from over 3 cm beyond the tumor edge.

Sequences were obtained from distant non-tumor lung tissue. J is TRBJ1-1 and V is TRBV11-1, with a possible D match to TRBD1 (6 bases). The TCR sequence derives from a man in his sixties with non-small cell lung cancer. For the CDR3, the DNA is TGTACCGGCAGCTTAGCGCCGGGGGCTGAAGCGTTCTTT. Translating gives CTGSLAPGAEAFF.